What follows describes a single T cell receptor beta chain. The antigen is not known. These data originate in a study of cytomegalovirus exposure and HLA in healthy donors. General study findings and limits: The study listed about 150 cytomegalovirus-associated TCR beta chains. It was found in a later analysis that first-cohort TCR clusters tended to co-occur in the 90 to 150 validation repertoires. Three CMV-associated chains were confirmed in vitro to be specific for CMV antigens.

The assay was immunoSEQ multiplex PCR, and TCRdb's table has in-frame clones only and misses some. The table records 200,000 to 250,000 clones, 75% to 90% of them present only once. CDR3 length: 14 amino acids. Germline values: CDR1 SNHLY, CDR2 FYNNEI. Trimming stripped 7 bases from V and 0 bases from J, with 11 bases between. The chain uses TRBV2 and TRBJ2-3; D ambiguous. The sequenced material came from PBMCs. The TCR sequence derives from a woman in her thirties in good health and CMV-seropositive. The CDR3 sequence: CASKFFDSTDTQYF. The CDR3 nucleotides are TGTGCCAGCAAGTTTTTCGACAGCACAGATACGCAGTATTTT.